This TCR beta chain emerged from a study of identical twins. CDR1 is MGHDK, CDR2 SYGVNS, per germline. The CDR3 is made up of 13 amino acids. V lost 4 bases and J 7 bases, leaving 13 bases between the germline ends. TCRdb redid the calling of the 5' RACE reads with MiXCR, one entry per CDR3 protein. The sample consists of 600,000 to 850,000 distinct CDR3 sequences, 18% of them appearing once. The same data also contributed to another study, on T cells expressing NK-cell markers. That work contributes: TCR beta repertoires came from sorted CD3+CD56+NKG2C+, CD3+CD56+NKG2C- and CD3+CD56-NKG2C+ T cells. For several donors, the dominant NKG2C+ clonotypes made up about 1.0-8% of their CD8+ T cells.

V gene TRBV25-1 combines with J gene TRBJ2-5, with D maybe TRBD2 (6 bases). The sequence came from a woman aged 18-29 years in good health. Material for sequencing was PBMCs. The CDR3 coding sequence is TGTGCCAGCAGTGTTGGGGGACTGGGGACCCAGTACTTC. It codes for CASSVGGLGTQYF.